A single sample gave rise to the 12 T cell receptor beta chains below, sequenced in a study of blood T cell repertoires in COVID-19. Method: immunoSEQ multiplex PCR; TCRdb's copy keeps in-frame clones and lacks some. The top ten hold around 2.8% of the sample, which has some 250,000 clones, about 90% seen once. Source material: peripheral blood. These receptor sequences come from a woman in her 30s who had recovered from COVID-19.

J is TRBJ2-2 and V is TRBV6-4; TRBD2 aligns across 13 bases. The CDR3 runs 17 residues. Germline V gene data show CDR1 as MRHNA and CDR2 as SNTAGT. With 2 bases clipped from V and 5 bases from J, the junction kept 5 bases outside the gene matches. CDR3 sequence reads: CASSDAGTSGETGELFF. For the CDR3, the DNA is TGTGCCAGCAGTGACGCTGGGACTAGCGGGGAGACCGGGGAGCTGTTTTTT.

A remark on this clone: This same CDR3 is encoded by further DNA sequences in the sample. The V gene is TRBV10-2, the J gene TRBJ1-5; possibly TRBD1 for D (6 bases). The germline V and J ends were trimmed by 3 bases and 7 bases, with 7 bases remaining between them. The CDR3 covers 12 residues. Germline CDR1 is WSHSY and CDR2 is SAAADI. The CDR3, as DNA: TGCGCCAGCAGTGAAAGGGGGCAGCCCCAGCATTTT. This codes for CASSERGQPQHF.

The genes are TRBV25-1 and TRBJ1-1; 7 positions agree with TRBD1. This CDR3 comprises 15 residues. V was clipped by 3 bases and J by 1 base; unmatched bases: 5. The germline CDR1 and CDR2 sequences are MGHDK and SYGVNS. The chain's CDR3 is CASSDWTGRNTEAFF. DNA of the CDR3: TGTGCCAGCAGTGACTGGACAGGAAGGAACACTGAAGCTTTCTTT.

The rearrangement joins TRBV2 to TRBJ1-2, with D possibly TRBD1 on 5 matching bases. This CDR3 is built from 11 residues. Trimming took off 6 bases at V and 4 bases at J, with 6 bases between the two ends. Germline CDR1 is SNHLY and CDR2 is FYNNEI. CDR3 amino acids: CASRQGYGYTF. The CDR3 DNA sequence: TGTGCCAGCAGGCAGGGCTATGGCTACACCTTC.

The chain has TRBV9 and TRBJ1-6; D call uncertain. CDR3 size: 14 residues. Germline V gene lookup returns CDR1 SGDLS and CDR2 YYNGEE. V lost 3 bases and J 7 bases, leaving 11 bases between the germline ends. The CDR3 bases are TGTGCCAGCAGCGACCGGGGTCCAAATTCACCCCTCCACTTT. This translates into CASSDRGPNSPLHF.

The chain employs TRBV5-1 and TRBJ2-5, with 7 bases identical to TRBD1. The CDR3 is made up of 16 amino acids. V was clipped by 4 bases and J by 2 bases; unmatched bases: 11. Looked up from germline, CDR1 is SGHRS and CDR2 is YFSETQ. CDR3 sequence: CASSPTTQGPQETQYF. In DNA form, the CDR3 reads TGCGCCAGCAGCCCGACCACACAGGGGCCTCAAGAGACCCAGTACTTC.

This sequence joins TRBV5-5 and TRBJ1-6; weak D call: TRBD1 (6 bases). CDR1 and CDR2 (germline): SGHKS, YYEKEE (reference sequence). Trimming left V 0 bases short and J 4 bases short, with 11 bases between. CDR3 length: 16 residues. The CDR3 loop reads CASSLVSDSYNSPLHF. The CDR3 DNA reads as TGTGCCAGCAGCTTGGTTTCGGACAGTTATAATTCACCCCTCCACTTT.

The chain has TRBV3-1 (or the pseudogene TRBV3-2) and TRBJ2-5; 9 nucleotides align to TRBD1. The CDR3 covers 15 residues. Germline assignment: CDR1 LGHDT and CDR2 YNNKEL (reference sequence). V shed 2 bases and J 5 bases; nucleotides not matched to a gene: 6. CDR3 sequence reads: CASSQTGGAAETQYF. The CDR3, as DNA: TGTGCCAGCAGCCAAACAGGGGGCGCGGCGGAGACCCAGTACTTC.

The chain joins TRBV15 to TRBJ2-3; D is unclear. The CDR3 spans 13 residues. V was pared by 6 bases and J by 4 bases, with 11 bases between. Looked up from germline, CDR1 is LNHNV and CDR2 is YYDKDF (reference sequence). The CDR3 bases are TGTGCCACCAGACAGTCCCCCGCAGATACGCAGTATTTT. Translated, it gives CATRQSPADTQYF.

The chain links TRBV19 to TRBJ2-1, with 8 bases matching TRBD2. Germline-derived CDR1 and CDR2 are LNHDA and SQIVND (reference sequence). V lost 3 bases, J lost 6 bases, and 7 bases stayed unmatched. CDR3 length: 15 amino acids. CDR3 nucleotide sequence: TGTGCCAGTAGTATCAAAGCGGGGGATGTCAATGAGCAGTTCTTC. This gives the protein CASSIKAGDVNEQFF. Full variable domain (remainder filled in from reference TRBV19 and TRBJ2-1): DGGITQSPKYLFRKEGQNVTLSCEQNLNHDAMYWYRQDPGQGLRLIYYSQIVNDFQKGDIAEGYSVSREKKESFPLTVTSAQKNPTAFYLCASSIKAGDVNEQFFGPGTRLTVL.

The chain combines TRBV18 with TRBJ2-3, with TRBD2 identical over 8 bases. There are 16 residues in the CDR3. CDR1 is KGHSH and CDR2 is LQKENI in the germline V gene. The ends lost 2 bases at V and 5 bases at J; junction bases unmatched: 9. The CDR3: CASSPLSAGVRDTQYF. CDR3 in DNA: TGTGCCAGCTCACCATTGTCAGCGGGGGTGAGAGATACGCAGTATTTT.

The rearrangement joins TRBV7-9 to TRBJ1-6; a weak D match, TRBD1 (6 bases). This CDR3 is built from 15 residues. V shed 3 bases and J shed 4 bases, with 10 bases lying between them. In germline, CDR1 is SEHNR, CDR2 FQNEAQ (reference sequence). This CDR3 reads CASSLGGLYNSPLHF. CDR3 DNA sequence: TGTGCCAGCAGCTTGGGGGGGCTGTATAATTCACCCCTCCACTTT.